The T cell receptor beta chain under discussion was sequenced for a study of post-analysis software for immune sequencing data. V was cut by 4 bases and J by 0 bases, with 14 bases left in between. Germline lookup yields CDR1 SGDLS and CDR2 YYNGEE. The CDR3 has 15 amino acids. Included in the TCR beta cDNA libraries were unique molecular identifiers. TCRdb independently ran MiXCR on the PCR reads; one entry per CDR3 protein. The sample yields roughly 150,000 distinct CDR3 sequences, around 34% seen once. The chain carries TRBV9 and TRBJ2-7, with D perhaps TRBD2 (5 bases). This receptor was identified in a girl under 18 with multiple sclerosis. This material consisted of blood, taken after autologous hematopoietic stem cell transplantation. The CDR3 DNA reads TGTGCCAGCAGCCCGTTTGGTAGCGTCTCCTACGAGCAGTACTTC. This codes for CASSPFGSVSYEQYF.